A selection of T cell receptor beta chains follows, all from one sample in a study of blood T cells in healthy people across ages. A single record per CDR3 protein comes from TCRdb applying MiXCR to the 5' RACE reads. The table shows over 1,500,000 distinct CDR3 sequences, with 49% occurring only once. The sequenced sample was blood. The receptors stem from a woman aged 35 to 49 in good health. The CDR3 runs from the conserved cysteine through the conserved F or W. The order of the fields is D gene, V gene, CDR3 protein. A D gene is named only where the DNA matches it firmly.

-,TRBV4-1,CASSQDPPSLPPTDTQYF
TRBD1,TRBV20-1,CSAGKSTGFHEQYF
-,TRBV20-1,CSAAGLYGYTF
-,TRBV20-1,CSARDSSGRSTNEKLFF
TRBD1,TRBV4-1,CASSQHRDRGPNQPQHF
-,TRBV7-9,CASTGSTEAFF
-,TRBV7-9,CASSPGAWTDTQYF
-,TRBV18,CASSPMGTSSYEQYF
-,TRBV7-9,CASSQGQGSPLHF
-,TRBV7-2,CASSRRGPHEQYF
TRBD1,TRBV20-1,CSARVFGQGDYGYTF
-,TRBV29-1,CSATLDTQYF
-,TRBV29-1,CSVDEGAGKGTQYF
-,TRBV7-2,CASIPTGGLGTQYF
TRBD1,TRBV9,CASNRQGAYNEQFF
TRBD2,TRBV25-1,CASSRLAGVGEQYF
-,TRBV4-3,CASSHIGGNEQFF